One sample yielded the 20 T cell receptor beta chains listed below, sequenced in a study of T cell changes during pregnancy in multiple sclerosis. The method was immunoSEQ multiplex PCR; TCRdb's version includes in-frame clones alone and lacks a portion of them. There are roughly 60,000 clones in the sample; 92% occur only once, and roughly 1.4% lies in the top ten. The sequencing here drew on peripheral blood, taken in the second trimester of pregnancy. Source of these receptors: a female donor with multiple sclerosis, enrolled in a pregnancy study.

This clone was counted only a few times. CDR3 nucleotides: TGTGCCTACTACCGGCCCCAGCATTTT. Residues: CAYYRPQHF. The rearrangement links TRBV6-4 to TRBJ1-5, with no clear D. Germline CDR1 and CDR2: MRHNA and SNTAGT. V lost 11 bases to trimming and J lost 9 bases, with 8 bases between them. The CDR3 is 9 residues long.

The CDR3 DNA follows: TGTGCCAGCAGCGTAGCCGGGACAGGGGGTATGGAGACCCAGTACTTC. As protein: CASSVAGTGGMETQYF. The chain employs TRBV9 and TRBJ2-5, with 11 bases lining up with TRBD1. CDR3 length: 16 amino acids. CDR1 is SGDLS, CDR2 YYNGEE, per germline. Trimming at V came to 0 bases and at J to 5 bases, leaving 6 bases not matched to a gene. Full variable domain (rest looked up from reference TRBV9 and TRBJ2-5): DSGVTQTPKHLITATGQRVTLRCSPRSGDLSVYWYQQSLDQGLQFLIQYYNGEERAKGNILERFSAQQFPDLHSELNLSSLELGDSALYFCASSVAGTGGMETQYFGPGTRLLVL.

The genes are TRBV10-1 and TRBJ2-1, with 12 bases fitting TRBD2. The CDR3 totals 16 residues. Germline V CDR1 and CDR2: WNHNN, SYGVQD (reference sequence). J gave up 7 bases and V 4 bases, and 8 bases lay outside the gene matches. In DNA form, the CDR3 reads TGCGCCAGCAGTGGGACGACTAGCGGGAGAACGAATGAGCAGTTCTTC. It specifies CASSGTTSGRTNEQFF.

The V and J genes are TRBV18 and TRBJ2-2; maybe TRBD1 (5 bases). V lost 4 bases to trimming and J lost 1 base, with 7 bases between them. Per the germline V gene, CDR1 is KGHSH and CDR2 is LQKENI. This CDR3 has 14 amino acids. The CDR3 here is CASSRGQNTGELFF. The CDR3 bases are TGTGCCAGCTCACGAGGACAGAACACCGGGGAGCTGTTTTTT.

This chain connects TRBV19 to TRBJ2-4, with a possible D match to TRBD2 (5 bases). The CDR3 covers 15 residues. V gave up 5 bases and J gave up 0 bases, with 11 bases separating them. Per the germline V gene, CDR1 is LNHDA and CDR2 is SQIVND (reference sequence). CDR3 residues: CASSPGNLAKNIQYF. The CDR3 coding sequence is TGTGCCAGTAGTCCGGGAAATTTAGCCAAAAACATTCAGTACTTC.

The J gene is TRBJ2-3, the V gene TRBV4-1, with TRBD1 matching over 8 bases. CDR1 and CDR2 (germline): MGHRA, YSYEKL. V trimming: 0 bases; J trimming: 2 bases; junction bases outside the gene matches: 19. This CDR3 comprises 21 residues. For the CDR3, the DNA is TGCGCCAGCAGCCAAGATCGCACAGGGGGAGTCCTCGGTCAAACCACAGATACGCAGTATTTT. Translating it yields CASSQDRTGGVLGQTTDTQYF.

In DNA, the CDR3 is TGTGCCAGCAGTGACCTCGGACGGGGATATGGCTACACCTTC. Protein sequence: CASSDLGRGYGYTF. The V call is TRBV25-1, the J call TRBJ1-2, with D unresolved. Trimming took 3 bases from V and 5 from J, leaving 13 bases between them. CDR1 MGHDK and CDR2 SYGVNS come from the germline V gene. This CDR3 spans 14 amino acids.

The table lists this clone with a count of one. V gene TRBV6-4 combines with J gene TRBJ2-2; 8 bases fit TRBD1. CDR1 is MRHNA, CDR2 SNTAGT, per germline. This CDR3 is 14 amino acids long. Germline trimming cut 7 bases from V and 3 bases from J; bases unmatched to any gene: 4. The chain's CDR3 is CASTETGDTGELFF. The CDR3 DNA reads TGTGCCAGCACAGAGACAGGGGACACCGGGGAGCTGTTTTTT.

This chain links TRBV7-9 with TRBJ2-3; tentative D call: TRBD1 (6 bases). CDR1 and CDR2 (germline): SEHNR, FQNEAQ (reference sequence). Trimming removed 6 bases at V and 1 base at J, with 11 bases between. This CDR3 contains 14 residues. In DNA form, the CDR3 reads TGTGCCAGCAGACCTAACAGGGGCACAGATACGCAGTATTTT. This sequence encodes CASRPNRGTDTQYF.

V is TRBV28 and J is TRBJ2-1, with 10 bases that match TRBD2. The germline V gene encodes CDR1 MDHEN and CDR2 SYDVKM. Unmatched junction bases numbered 7, after V lost 3 bases and J lost 5 bases. The CDR3 spans 16 residues. The CDR3 region is CASSFWGLAGDNEQFF. Written as DNA, the CDR3 is TGTGCCAGCAGTTTCTGGGGGCTAGCGGGAGACAATGAGCAGTTCTTC. The whole variable domain, remainder taken from reference TRBV28 and TRBJ2-1, is DVKVTQSSRYLVKRTGEKVFLECVQDMDHENMFWYRQDPGLGLRLIYFSYDVKMKEKGDIPEGYSVSREKKERFSLILESASTNQTSMYLCASSFWGLAGDNEQFFGPGTRLTVL.

The chain recombines TRBV29-1 with TRBJ2-3; 10 bases map to TRBD2. The germline V gene has CDR1 SQVTM and CDR2 ANQGSEA. This CDR3 comprises 14 residues. J lost 7 bases, V lost 5 bases, and 9 bases had no gene match. Written as DNA, the CDR3 is TGCAGCGTTCTGGGACTAGCGCCCGTTAATACGCAGTATTTT. This codes for CSVLGLAPVNTQYF.

This clone was detected a few times. V and J are TRBV10-1 and TRBJ2-7, with D perhaps TRBD2 (5 bases). CDR1 WNHNN and CDR2 SYGVQD come from the germline V gene (reference sequence). This CDR3 contains 13 residues. V dropped 2 bases and J dropped 6 bases, with 11 bases sitting between them. The CDR3 here is CASSERLASEQYF. The CDR3 DNA is TGCGCCAGCAGTGAGAGGCTAGCAAGCGAGCAGTACTTC.

Note on this clone: Other DNA sequences from this sample encode an identical CDR3 as well. This chain connects TRBV9 to TRBJ2-1; 8 bases are shared with TRBD2. The germline CDR1 and CDR2 sequences are SGDLS and YYNGEE. Trimming took 0 bases from V and 3 from J; bases not matched to a gene: 2. This CDR3 contains 15 residues. The CDR3 coding sequence is TGTGCCAGCAGCGTAGGAGCGGGAGTCTACAATGAGCAGTTCTTC. It is translated as CASSVGAGVYNEQFF.

Remarks on this clone: This sample includes further DNA sequences coding for the same CDR3. This CDR3 reads CASSEGRDTDTQYF. CDR3 DNA sequence: TGTGCCAGCAGTGAAGGGCGGGACACAGATACGCAGTATTTT. The chain couples TRBV6-4 to TRBJ2-3, with D possibly TRBD2 on 6 matching bases. V was shortened by 3 bases and J by 2 bases, with 9 bases between the two germline ends. The CDR3 is made up of 14 amino acids. Germline V lookup: CDR1 MRHNA, CDR2 SNTAGT.

The gene calls are TRBV15 and TRBJ2-3; tentatively, D is TRBD2 (6 bases). The CDR3 has 15 amino acids. Trimming removed 1 base from V and 4 bases from J, with 12 bases in between. Germline V gene data show CDR1 as LNHNV and CDR2 as YYDKDF (reference sequence). CDR3 DNA: TGTGCCACCAGCAGAGGGGGGGAAACGGCAGATACGCAGTATTTT. This gives the protein CATSRGGETADTQYF.

This clone was detected only a few times. The chain has TRBV19 and TRBJ1-5; 7 positions agree with TRBD1. V lost 5 bases and J lost 0; bases outside the gene matches: 4. Germline V gene data show CDR1 as LNHDA and CDR2 as SQIVND (reference sequence). The length of the CDR3 is 15 residues. This chain's CDR3 is CASSVWDSSNQPQHF. In nucleotides, the CDR3 is TGTGCCAGTAGTGTTTGGGACAGTAGCAATCAGCCCCAGCATTTT.

This clone appeared once. The chain uses TRBV6-1 and TRBJ1-2; D call uncertain. V was trimmed by 3 bases and J by 3 bases, leaving 11 bases between them. The CDR3 runs 14 residues. Germline V CDR1 and CDR2: MNHNS, SASEGT. The CDR3 DNA reads TGTGCCAGCAGTGAGCGCGGGCAGTACTATGGCTACACCTTC. Translated: CASSERGQYYGYTF.

V and J are TRBV5-1 and TRBJ1-1; D may be TRBD1 (6 bases). The germline gives CDR1 SGHRS, CDR2 YFSETQ. The ends were cut back, 0 bases at V and 3 bases at J, with 12 bases in the middle. The CDR3 length is 15 residues. The CDR3 spells CASSLVYRADTEAFF. The DNA for the CDR3 is TGCGCCAGCAGCTTGGTCTACAGGGCGGACACTGAAGCTTTCTTT.

The genes are TRBV27 and TRBJ2-5; tentative D call: TRBD1 (5 bases). The V end lost 4 bases, the J end lost 5 bases, and 11 bases lay between the germline ends. This CDR3 has 13 residues. The germline V gene has CDR1 MNHEY and CDR2 SMNVEV (reference sequence). The CDR3 sequence: CASSSRKGETQYF. As DNA, the CDR3 is TGTGCCAGCAGTTCAAGAAAGGGGGAGACCCAGTACTTC.

V is TRBV5-1 and J is TRBJ1-3; D ambiguous. V was shortened by 0 bases and J by 4 bases, with 11 bases between the two germline ends. The germline V gene encodes CDR1 SGHRS and CDR2 YFSETQ. The CDR3 is 15 amino acids. The CDR3 DNA is TGCGCCAGCAGCTTGGCCGGGGAAAGGGGAAACACCATATATTTT. Translated: CASSLAGERGNTIYF.